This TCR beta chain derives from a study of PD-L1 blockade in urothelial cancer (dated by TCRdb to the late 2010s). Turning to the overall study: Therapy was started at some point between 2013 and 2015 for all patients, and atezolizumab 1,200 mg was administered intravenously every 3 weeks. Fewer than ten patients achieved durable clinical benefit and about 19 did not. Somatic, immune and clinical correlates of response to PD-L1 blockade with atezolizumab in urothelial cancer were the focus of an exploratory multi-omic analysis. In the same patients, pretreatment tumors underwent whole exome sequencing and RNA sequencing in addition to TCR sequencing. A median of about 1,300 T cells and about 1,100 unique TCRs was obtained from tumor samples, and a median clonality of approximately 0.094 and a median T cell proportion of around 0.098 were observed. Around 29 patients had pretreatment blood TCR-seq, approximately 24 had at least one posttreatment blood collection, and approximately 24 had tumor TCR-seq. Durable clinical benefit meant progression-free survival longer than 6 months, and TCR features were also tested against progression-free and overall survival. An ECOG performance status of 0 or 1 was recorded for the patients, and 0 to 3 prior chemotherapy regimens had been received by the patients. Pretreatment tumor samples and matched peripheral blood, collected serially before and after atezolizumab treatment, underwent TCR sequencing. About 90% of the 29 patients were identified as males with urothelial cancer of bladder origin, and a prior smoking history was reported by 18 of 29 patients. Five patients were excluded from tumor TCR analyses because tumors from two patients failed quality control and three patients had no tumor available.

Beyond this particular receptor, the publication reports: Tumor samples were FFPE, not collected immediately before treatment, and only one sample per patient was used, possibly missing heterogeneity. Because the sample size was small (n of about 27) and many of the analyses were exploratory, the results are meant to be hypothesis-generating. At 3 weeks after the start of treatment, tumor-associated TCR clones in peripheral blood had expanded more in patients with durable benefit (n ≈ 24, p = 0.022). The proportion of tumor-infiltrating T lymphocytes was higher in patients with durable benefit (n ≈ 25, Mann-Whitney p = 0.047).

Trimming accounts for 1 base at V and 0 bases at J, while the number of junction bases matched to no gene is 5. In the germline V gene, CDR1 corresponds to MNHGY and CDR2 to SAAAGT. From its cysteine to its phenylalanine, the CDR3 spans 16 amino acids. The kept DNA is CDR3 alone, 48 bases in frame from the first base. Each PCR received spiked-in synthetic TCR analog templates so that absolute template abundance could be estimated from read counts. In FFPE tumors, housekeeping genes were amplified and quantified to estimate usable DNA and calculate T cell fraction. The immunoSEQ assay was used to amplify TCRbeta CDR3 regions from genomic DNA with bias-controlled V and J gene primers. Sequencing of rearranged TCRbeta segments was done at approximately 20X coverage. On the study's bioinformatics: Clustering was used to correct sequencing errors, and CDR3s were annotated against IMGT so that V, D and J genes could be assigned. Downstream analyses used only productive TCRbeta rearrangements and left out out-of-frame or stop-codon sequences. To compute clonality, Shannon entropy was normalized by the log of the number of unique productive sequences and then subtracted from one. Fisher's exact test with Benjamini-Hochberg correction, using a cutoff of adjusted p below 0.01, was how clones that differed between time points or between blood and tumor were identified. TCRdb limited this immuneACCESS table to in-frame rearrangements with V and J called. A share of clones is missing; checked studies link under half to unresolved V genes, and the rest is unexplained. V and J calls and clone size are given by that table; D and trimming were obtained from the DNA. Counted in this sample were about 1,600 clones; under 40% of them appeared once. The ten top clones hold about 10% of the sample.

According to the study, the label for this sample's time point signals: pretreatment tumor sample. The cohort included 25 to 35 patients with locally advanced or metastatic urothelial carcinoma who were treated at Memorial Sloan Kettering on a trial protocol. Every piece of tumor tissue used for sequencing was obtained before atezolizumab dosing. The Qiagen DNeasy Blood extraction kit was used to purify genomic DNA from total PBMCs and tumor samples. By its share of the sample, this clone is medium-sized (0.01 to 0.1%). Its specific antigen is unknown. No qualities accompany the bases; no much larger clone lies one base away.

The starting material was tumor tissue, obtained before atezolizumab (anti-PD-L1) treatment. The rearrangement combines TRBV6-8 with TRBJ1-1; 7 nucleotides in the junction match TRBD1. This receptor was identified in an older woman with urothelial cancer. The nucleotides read TGTGCCAGCAGTTACTTGTTTACAGGGGTGAACACTGAAGCTTTCTTT. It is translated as CASSYLFTGVNTEAFF.